Listed below are T cell receptor beta chains from one sample, sequenced in a study of cytomegalovirus exposure and HLA in healthy donors. The assay was immunoSEQ multiplex PCR, and TCRdb's table has in-frame clones only and misses some. The sample yields approximately 200,000 clones, just under 75% seen once. Sequencing was carried out using PBMCs. These receptors all stem from a young woman in good health and CMV-seropositive. Each CDR3 is given with its conserved first and last residue. The order of the fields is V gene, J gene, D gene, CDR3 protein. The D gene is left open where the match is weak.

V gene: TRBV28
J gene: TRBJ2-2
D gene: NA
CDR3 protein: CASSPPLTNTGELFF

V gene: TRBV2
J gene: TRBJ1-1
D gene: NA
CDR3 protein: CASSERGTGEAFF

V gene: TRBV6-5
J gene: TRBJ1-1
D gene: TRBD1
CDR3 protein: CASSLQGGTEAFF

V gene: TRBV19
J gene: TRBJ1-5
D gene: TRBD1
CDR3 protein: CASSLMTGQQPQHF

V gene: TRBV2
J gene: TRBJ1-6
D gene: NA
CDR3 protein: CASGEQSSYNSPLHF

V gene: TRBV5-4
J gene: TRBJ2-7
D gene: NA
CDR3 protein: CASSSGFTNKQYF

V gene: TRBV2
J gene: TRBJ1-1
D gene: NA
CDR3 protein: CASSAPGTSEAFF

V gene: TRBV7-9
J gene: TRBJ2-7
D gene: NA
CDR3 protein: CASSFQGSEQYF

V gene: TRBV5-1
J gene: TRBJ2-1
D gene: NA
CDR3 protein: CASSLAAGGNEQFF

V gene: TRBV5-1
J gene: TRBJ2-3
D gene: TRBD1
CDR3 protein: CASSSRGSTDTQYF

V gene: TRBV7-9
J gene: TRBJ2-3
D gene: NA
CDR3 protein: CASVFGGPATDTQYF

V gene: TRBV28
J gene: TRBJ2-1
D gene: TRBD2
CDR3 protein: CASSSSGWWNEQFF

V gene: TRBV6-5
J gene: TRBJ2-7
D gene: NA
CDR3 protein: CATAFLFGSSDEQYF

V gene: TRBV6-1
J gene: TRBJ2-5
D gene: NA
CDR3 protein: CASMRSGEQYF

V gene: TRBV5-8
J gene: TRBJ2-4
D gene: NA
CDR3 protein: CASSPKNIQYF

V gene: TRBV5-6
J gene: TRBJ2-7
D gene: NA
CDR3 protein: CASSLAGAPYEQYF

V gene: TRBV7-9
J gene: TRBJ1-2
D gene: TRBD1
CDR3 protein: CASSAGGRNYGYTF

V gene: TRBV25-1
J gene: TRBJ1-5
D gene: NA
CDR3 protein: CASSGLGGHQPQHF

V gene: TRBV10-3
J gene: TRBJ1-1
D gene: NA
CDR3 protein: CAISGSLNGEAFF

V gene: TRBV6-5
J gene: TRBJ2-7
D gene: TRBD1
CDR3 protein: CASSWGQGSDEQYF

V gene: TRBV4-2
J gene: TRBJ2-3
D gene: TRBD1
CDR3 protein: CASSLGTADTQYF

V gene: TRBV7-9
J gene: TRBJ2-1
D gene: NA
CDR3 protein: CASSHSGPSYNEQFF

V gene: TRBV14
J gene: TRBJ2-1
D gene: TRBD2
CDR3 protein: CASSQVTGGSEQFF

V gene: TRBV18
J gene: TRBJ2-7
D gene: NA
CDR3 protein: CASSAGQNHPTYEQYF

V gene: TRBV5-5
J gene: TRBJ1-4
D gene: NA
CDR3 protein: CASSLDGTNEKLFF

V gene: TRBV7-9
J gene: TRBJ1-4
D gene: TRBD1
CDR3 protein: CASSFSSGTGGGEKLFF

V gene: TRBV27
J gene: TRBJ1-5
D gene: TRBD1
CDR3 protein: CASSLGTGSNQPQHF

V gene: TRBV7-9
J gene: TRBJ2-1
D gene: NA
CDR3 protein: CSSSLFALGGDNEQFF

V gene: TRBV7-6
J gene: TRBJ1-1
D gene: NA
CDR3 protein: CASSSRTLQIPEAFF

V gene: TRBV4-2
J gene: TRBJ2-1
D gene: TRBD2
CDR3 protein: CASSQDLIAGAHRVF

V gene: TRBV28
J gene: TRBJ2-7
D gene: NA
CDR3 protein: CATKQGSYEQYF

V gene: TRBV5-1
J gene: TRBJ2-7
D gene: TRBD2
CDR3 protein: CAYGQEVAGRREQYF

V gene: TRBV6-4
J gene: TRBJ2-1
D gene: TRBD2
CDR3 protein: CASSSGTSGRDEQFF

V gene: TRBV6-6
J gene: TRBJ2-3
D gene: TRBD2
CDR3 protein: CASSFLAGALDTQYF

V gene: TRBV19
J gene: TRBJ2-7
D gene: NA
CDR3 protein: CASSRDTLSYEQYF

V gene: TRBV2
J gene: TRBJ1-1
D gene: TRBD1
CDR3 protein: CASSEDRGVRNTEAFF

V gene: TRBV28
J gene: TRBJ1-1
D gene: NA
CDR3 protein: CASSLFGWGSTEAFF

V gene: TRBV6-5
J gene: TRBJ2-3
D gene: NA
CDR3 protein: CASSYVRGPGADTQYF

V gene: TRBV7-9
J gene: TRBJ1-2
D gene: NA
CDR3 protein: CASSPHITF

V gene: TRBV11-2
J gene: TRBJ1-1
D gene: TRBD1
CDR3 protein: CASSLRTGGNTEAFF